The TCR beta chain described here comes from a study of identical twins. Broader study findings: Analyses based on zero insertions could be partly confounded by invariant MAIT and iNKT cells. Its conclusions, products of cross-sectional statistical analysis, did not come from following the same donors.

TCRdb independently ran MiXCR on the 5' RACE reads; one entry per CDR3 protein. The repertoire holds 700,000 or so distinct CDR3 sequences, with 8.6% as singletons. Healthy Caucasians made up all donors. V lost 2 bases to trimming and J lost 4 bases, with 19 bases between them. The CDR3 is 16 residues long. Per the germline V gene, CDR1 is DFQATT and CDR2 is SNEGSKA (reference sequence). Concerning this clonotype: Its target is unknown.

This sample was also put to use in a study of yellow fever vaccine responses in identical twins. This second study says: After vaccination, twins' T cell response reportedly seemed partly convergent, partly personalized.

The TCR sequence derives from a young woman in good health. Sequenced material: PBMCs. V and J are TRBV20-1 and TRBJ2-3; perhaps D is TRBD1 or TRBD2 (7 bases each). The CDR3 region has the DNA TGCAGTGCTAGAAAATCCCCAGGGGGAGGGGCAGATACGCAGTATTTT. The encoded protein is CSARKSPGGGADTQYF.